This entry lists 11 T cell receptor beta chains sequenced from one sample in a study of OX40 agonist ivuxolimab in advanced cancers. The repertoire was sequenced with immunoSEQ multiplex PCR; TCRdb's copy has only in-frame clones and lacks some. Of around 62,000 clones listed, around nine tenths are singletons. This sample comprised CD4+ or CD8+ T cells sorted from blood, obtained in a trial of the OX40 agonist ivuxolimab. The receptors come from an adult with an advanced solid tumor such as melanoma, head and neck, liver or kidney cancer.

J is TRBJ2-1 and V is TRBV12-5; 9 bases map to TRBD1. The CDR3 has 16 residues. V dropped 0 bases and J dropped 5; count of bases not matched to a gene: 5. CDR1 and CDR2 (germline): LGHNT, FRNRAP. The CDR3 nucleotides are TGTGCTAGTGGTTTGGTATACACAGGGGGCCACAATGAGCAGTTCTTC. Its protein product is CASGLVYTGGHNEQFF.

V gene TRBV7-6 combines with J gene TRBJ2-1; 8 bases fit TRBD2. V gave up 3 bases and J gave up 2 bases; unmatched junction bases: 9. The CDR3 spans 17 residues. CDR1 is SGHVS, CDR2 FNYEAQ, per germline. The CDR3 nucleotides are TGTGCCAGCAGCTTGGAACTAGCGGAGAGACCCTACAATGAGCAGTTCTTC. Translated: CASSLELAERPYNEQFF.

This chain connects TRBV5-1 to TRBJ2-2; 9 positions match TRBD2. CDR1 is SGHRS and CDR2 is YFSETQ in the germline V gene. Trimming removed 5 bases from V and 5 bases from J; junction bases left unmatched: 4. This CDR3 spans 14 amino acids. CDR3 sequence: CASRRGGSTGELFF. In DNA, the CDR3 is TGCGCCAGCAGGCGGGGGGGATCGACCGGGGAGCTGTTTTTT.

The chain employs TRBV6-5 and TRBJ1-5; D call uncertain. The CDR3 is 11 residues long. V lost 5 bases and J lost 3, with 2 bases in between. Germline assignment: CDR1 MNHEY and CDR2 SVGAGI. DNA of the CDR3: TGTGCCAGCAGTGACAATCAGCCCCAGCATTTT. Translation: CASSDNQPQHF.

This rearrangement joins TRBV5-4 to TRBJ2-5; D not certain. The ends were cut back, 4 bases at V and 5 bases at J, with 15 bases in the middle. This CDR3 is 14 amino acids long. CDR1 and CDR2 from the germline V gene are SGHNT and YYREEE (reference sequence). CDR3 in amino acids: CASSPEVVAETQYF. For the CDR3, the DNA is TGTGCCAGCAGCCCCGAGGTGGTAGCCGAGACCCAGTACTTC. Variable domain in full (rest from reference TRBV5-4 and TRBJ2-5): ETGVTQSPTHLIKTRGQQVTLRCSSQSGHNTVSWYQQALGQGPQFIFQYYREEENGRGNFPPRFSGLQFPNYSSELNVNALELDDSALYLCASSPEVVAETQYFGPGTRLLVL.

This chain uses TRBV5-4 with TRBJ2-3; D not certain. CDR1 and CDR2 from the germline V gene are SGHNT and YYREEE (reference sequence). V lost 0 bases and J 3 bases, leaving 5 bases between the germline ends. The CDR3 is 13 residues long. CDR3 protein: CASSLGRTDTQYF. CDR3 bases: TGTGCCAGCAGCTTGGGGCGTACAGATACGCAGTATTTT.

J is TRBJ1-2 and V is TRBV18; D not certain. This CDR3 contains 14 residues. The ends were cut back, 6 bases at V and 3 bases at J, with 14 bases in the middle. CDR1 KGHSH and CDR2 LQKENI come from the germline V gene. Written as DNA, the CDR3 is TGTGCCAGCTCCCCGATGGAGAGAGACTATGGCTACACCTTC. This translates into CASSPMERDYGYTF.

The chain is built from TRBV11-3 and TRBJ2-5; TRBD1 aligns across 9 bases. CDR1 is SGHNT and CDR2 is YENEEA in the germline V gene. Losses at the gene ends were 2 bases for V and 5 bases for J; bases not matched to a gene: 3. This CDR3 has 14 amino acids. The CDR3 nucleotides read TGTGCCAGCAGCTTAAGGACAGGGGTTGAGACCCAGTACTTC. Amino acids: CASSLRTGVETQYF. Complete variable domain (other parts from reference TRBV11-3 and TRBJ2-5): EAGVVQSPRYKIIEKKQPVAFWCNPISGHNTLYWYLQNLGQGPELLIRYENEEAVDDSQLPKDRFSAERLKGVDSTLKIQPAELGDSAVYLCASSLRTGVETQYFGPGTRLLVL.

The chain links TRBV5-1 to TRBJ1-5; 7 positions match TRBD1. CDR3 length: 15 amino acids. Per germline, CDR1 SGHRS and CDR2 YFSETQ. After removal of 5 bases from V and 4 bases from J, the junction contained 9 bases not matched to a gene. The CDR3 DNA reads TGCGCCAGCAGACGAACAGGGGATCGAAATCAGCCCCAGCATTTT. It specifies CASRRTGDRNQPQHF.

DNA of the CDR3: TGTGCCAGCAGCTTAGTTGGGGACGAGCAGTACTTC. It translates to CASSLVGDEQYF. This sequence joins TRBV7-3 and TRBJ2-7; D not certain. This CDR3 region has 12 residues. Germline V gives CDR1 SGHTA, CDR2 FQGTGA. V dropped 2 bases and J dropped 5 bases, with 7 bases sitting between them.

The gene calls are TRBV7-9 and TRBJ2-3; the match to TRBD1 covers 9 bases. The CDR3 totals 14 residues. Germline V gene lookup returns CDR1 SEHNR and CDR2 FQNEAQ (reference sequence). CDR3 protein: CAGGGTGITDTQYF. In nucleotides, the CDR3 is TGTGCGGGGGGCGGGACAGGGATTACAGATACGCAGTATTTT.